The TCR beta chain under discussion was sequenced for a study of T-cell reconstitution after alpha-beta-depleted transplantation in children. As it was prepared, the TCRbeta library received unique molecular identifiers. TCRdb analysed the PCR reads with MiXCR anew, one entry per CDR3 protein. The table lists roughly 200,000 distinct CDR3 sequences, roughly 7.1% of them singletons. A note on this clonotype: Its antigen is as yet unknown.

CDR1 is MNHEY and CDR2 is SMNVEV in the germline V gene (reference sequence). The CDR3 is 11 residues long. Findings of the study overall: TCRbeta diversity was high at day 60 in some patients (a result of surviving recipient T cells and thymic progenitors). When one year had passed after transplant, most T-cell counts and diversity came from newly produced T cells.

This receptor was obtained from a boy between 2 and 10 years old with acute lymphoblastic leukemia, due to receive a stem cell transplant. The chain employs TRBV27 and TRBJ2-5; TRBD1 might be the D (5 bases). The material was PBMCs, obtained before TCRalphabeta/CD19-depleted stem cell transplant. CDR3 nucleotides: TGTTTAGGGCAGGGCCGGGAGACCCAGTACTTC. This translates into CLGQGRETQYF.